This T cell receptor (beta chain) was captured by sequencing in a study of identical twins. TCRdb analysed the 5' RACE reads with MiXCR anew, one entry per CDR3 protein. The sample contains nearly 900,000 distinct CDR3 sequences, around 12% of which appear only once. This sample also appeared in a second study, on yellow fever vaccine responses in identical twins.

Sequenced input: PBMCs. This sequence was found in a woman aged 18-35 years in good health.

The CDR3 region is CASSENQNTGELFF. DNA for the CDR3: TGTGCCAGCAGTGAAAATCAGAACACCGGGGAGCTGTTTTTT. The chain uses TRBV6-1 and TRBJ2-2; D is ambiguous. Trimming shortened V by 2 bases and J by 1 base, and 5 bases separated the two germline ends. The CDR3 contains 14 residues. Germline-derived CDR1 and CDR2 are MNHNS and SASEGT.